The 31 T cell receptor beta chains below come from one sample, sequenced in a study of OX40 agonist ivuxolimab in advanced cancers. Using immunoSEQ multiplex PCR, the repertoire was profiled, and TCRdb retains in-frame clones only, with some absent. This sample has over 55,000 clones, with about 90% found just once. The source material was CD4+ or CD8+ T cells sorted from blood, sampled in a trial of the OX40 agonist ivuxolimab. These receptors came from an adult with an advanced solid tumor such as melanoma, head and neck, liver or kidney cancer.

The V and J genes are TRBV7-9 and TRBJ2-7, with 12 bases that match TRBD2. Germline V gene lookup returns CDR1 SEHNR and CDR2 FQNEAQ (reference sequence). Trimming cost V 6 bases and J 2 bases; bases outside gene matches: 17. The CDR3 totals 19 residues. The CDR3 DNA reads as TGTGCCAGCAGTTCATCCCGACTAGCGGGAGTCTACGGGGCCTACGAGCAGTACTTC. Its protein is CASSSSRLAGVYGAYEQYF.

This rearrangement joins TRBV28 to TRBJ2-2; 8 bases line up with TRBD2. The CDR3 has 17 residues. J lost 6 bases, V lost 6 bases, and 15 bases had no gene match. Germline assignment: CDR1 MDHEN and CDR2 SYDVKM. CDR3 bases: TGTGCCAGCAGCAACCCCCATATCGGGAGGGCCGCCGGGGAGCTGTTTTTT. Translated, it gives CASSNPHIGRAAGELFF.

This clone was picked up one time. The chain recombines TRBV7-9 with TRBJ1-1; 7 bases line up with TRBD1. The junction had 0 bases not matched to a gene; V was cut back by 1 base and J by 7 bases. This CDR3 comprises 12 residues. CDR1 is SEHNR and CDR2 is FQNEAQ in the germline V gene (reference sequence). The CDR3 region is CASSLGDSEAFF. DNA of the CDR3: TGTGCCAGCAGCTTAGGGGACAGTGAAGCTTTCTTT.

This rearrangement joins TRBV5-4 to TRBJ2-2; D perhaps matches TRBD2 (6 bases). Trimming removed 3 bases from V and 4 bases from J, with 19 bases in between. The CDR3 is made up of 17 amino acids. Germline-derived CDR1 and CDR2 are SGHNT and YYREEE (reference sequence). The CDR3: CASSSEWEDTATGELFF. CDR3 in DNA: TGTGCCAGCAGCTCTGAGTGGGAGGACACGGCCACCGGGGAGCTGTTTTTT.

The chain combines TRBV27 with TRBJ2-7, with 13 bases lining up with TRBD2. CDR1 MNHEY and CDR2 SMNVEV come from the germline V gene (reference sequence). The CDR3 loop spans 15 amino acids. V shed 5 bases and J 3 bases; nucleotides not matched to a gene: 4. The CDR3: CASSQGLAGIYEQYF. The CDR3 bases are TGTGCCAGCAGTCAGGGACTAGCGGGAATCTACGAGCAGTACTTC.

This clone was seen a single time. CDR3 DNA sequence: TGTGCCAGCAGCTTGCCTTGGGGTATCGCGGGGAATGAGCAGTTCTTC. It encodes CASSLPWGIAGNEQFF. The V and J genes are TRBV7-2 and TRBJ2-1, with D perhaps TRBD2 (6 bases). The germline CDR1 and CDR2 sequences are SGHTA and FQGNSA. This CDR3 is built from 16 residues. The V end was cut by 3 bases, the J end by 7 bases, with 19 bases between.

This clone showed up just once. The chain recombines TRBV4-3 with TRBJ2-1; tentative D call: TRBD1 (5 bases). The V end lost 4 bases, the J end lost 2 bases, and 12 bases lay between the germline ends. Germline-derived CDR1 and CDR2 are LGHNA and YSLEER. This CDR3 has 15 amino acids. CDR3 coding DNA: TGCGCCAGCAGCCCAGGGATAGGGGCCTACAATGAGCAGTTCTTC. This codes for CASSPGIGAYNEQFF.

The J gene is TRBJ2-1, the V gene TRBV27; 7 bases map to TRBD1. Germline values: CDR1 MNHEY, CDR2 SMNVEV (reference sequence). The CDR3 runs 13 residues. V lost 6 bases and J lost 7; bases outside the gene matches: 6. The CDR3 protein is CASSPTGINEQFF. The DNA for the CDR3 is TGTGCCAGCAGCCCGACAGGGATAAATGAGCAGTTCTTC.

V and J are TRBV27 and TRBJ2-4; 7 nucleotides agree with TRBD2. The CDR3 runs to 13 residues. V dropped 4 bases and J dropped 8; count of bases not matched to a gene: 5. Germline lookup yields CDR1 MNHEY and CDR2 SMNVEV (reference sequence). CDR3 amino acids: CASSSGLVDIQYF. In nucleotides, the CDR3 is TGTGCCAGCAGTTCCGGACTAGTAGACATTCAGTACTTC.

The chain has TRBV4-1 and TRBJ2-2, with a tentative D call TRBD1 (6 bases). CDR1 and CDR2 (germline): MGHRA, YSYEKL. V lost 0 bases and J 6 bases, leaving 8 bases between the germline ends. The CDR3 is 14 residues long. In DNA form, the CDR3 reads TGCGCCAGCAGCCAAGACAGGGGCCCCGGGGAGCTGTTTTTT. Translated: CASSQDRGPGELFF.

The chain uses TRBV6-5 and TRBJ1-1, with TRBD1 as a possible D gene (5 bases). The CDR3 runs to 13 residues. The germline gives CDR1 MNHEY, CDR2 SVGAGI. V dropped 6 bases and J dropped 2 bases, with 10 bases sitting between them. The chain's CDR3 is CASRFRENTEAFF. The CDR3, as DNA: TGTGCCAGCAGGTTCAGGGAAAACACTGAAGCTTTCTTT.

The V call is TRBV5-6, the J call TRBJ2-5; 7 positions match TRBD1. Trimming at V came to 3 bases and at J to 0 bases, leaving 8 bases not matched to a gene. CDR1 SGHDT and CDR2 YYEEEE come from the germline V gene. This CDR3 comprises 16 residues. CDR3 sequence reads: CASSSDPQGYQETQYF. In DNA, the CDR3 is TGTGCCAGCAGCTCAGACCCACAGGGGTACCAAGAGACCCAGTACTTC.

V usage is TRBV7-9 and J usage is TRBJ1-1, with D perhaps TRBD1 (6 bases). Between the trimmed V and J ends, which lost 7 bases and 4 bases, there was a span of 16 bases. CDR1 and CDR2 (germline): SEHNR, FQNEAQ (reference sequence). There are 14 residues in the CDR3. CDR3 loop: CASNRGPGATEAFF. CDR3 sequence (DNA): TGTGCCAGCAACCGAGGCCCGGGGGCCACTGAAGCTTTCTTT. The full variable domain, its missing parts supplied by reference TRBV7-9 and TRBJ1-1, is DTGVSQNPRHKITKRGQNVTFRCDPISEHNRLYWYRQTLGQGPEFLTYFQNEAQLEKSRLLSDRFSAERPKGSFSTLEIQRTEQGDSAMYLCASNRGPGATEAFFGQGTRLTVV.

V and J are TRBV7-9 and TRBJ1-2; 11 positions match TRBD1. The CDR3 has 15 amino acids. Germline CDR1 is SEHNR and CDR2 is FQNEAQ (reference sequence). Trimming cost V 1 base and J 4 bases; bases outside gene matches: 2. The chain's CDR3 is CASSLVGTGGYGYTF. CDR3 nucleotides: TGTGCCAGCAGCTTAGTCGGGACAGGGGGCTATGGCTACACCTTC. The full variable domain, in which reference TRBV7-9 and TRBJ1-2 provide the parts outside the CDR3, is DTGVSQNPRHKITKRGQNVTFRCDPISEHNRLYWYRQTLGQGPEFLTYFQNEAQLEKSRLLSDRFSAERPKGSFSTLEIQRTEQGDSAMYLCASSLVGTGGYGYTFGSGTRLTVV.

CDR3 protein: CASFGAGSNTGELFF. The CDR3 DNA reads as TGTGCCAGCTTCGGGGCGGGATCGAACACCGGGGAGCTGTTTTTT. The chain carries TRBV7-2 and TRBJ2-2; D is perhaps TRBD2 (6 bases). V was pared by 8 bases and J by 0 bases, with 13 bases between. CDR1 is SGHTA and CDR2 is FQGNSA in the germline V gene. This CDR3 has 15 amino acids.

A single count supports this clone. This chain connects TRBV27 to TRBJ2-3; tentatively, D is TRBD1 (6 bases). The V end lost 7 bases, the J end lost 0 bases, and 14 bases lay between the germline ends. The CDR3 runs 15 residues. CDR1 is MNHEY and CDR2 is SMNVEV in the germline V gene (reference sequence). Here the CDR3 DNA reads TGTGCCAGCACCCCCAGGGGACCTAGCACAGATACGCAGTATTTT. Its protein is CASTPRGPSTDTQYF.

This chain links TRBV9 with TRBJ1-1; 7 bases match TRBD1. This CDR3 has 14 residues. V trimming: 4 bases; J trimming: 3 bases; junction bases outside the gene matches: 6. CDR1 SGDLS and CDR2 YYNGEE come from the germline V gene. CDR3 in DNA: TGTGCCAGCAGCCAGGGGGGTTCGGACACTGAAGCTTTCTTT. Translation gives CASSQGGSDTEAFF.

The rearrangement joins TRBV5-4 to TRBJ2-7; D possibly matches TRBD1 or TRBD2 (6 bases each). Trimming took off 3 bases at V and 0 bases at J, with 13 bases between the two ends. Germline V CDR1 and CDR2: SGHNT, YYREEE (reference sequence). The CDR3 runs to 15 residues. The CDR3 loop reads CASSWGATYSYEQYF. In DNA form, the CDR3 reads TGTGCCAGCAGCTGGGGGGCCACATACTCCTACGAGCAGTACTTC.

The chain has TRBV4-1 and TRBJ2-7; 7 bases agree with TRBD2. CDR1 MGHRA and CDR2 YSYEKL come from the germline V gene. The CDR3 runs to 18 residues. Germline trimming cut 0 bases from V and 1 base from J; bases unmatched to any gene: 12. The CDR3 loop is CASSQDIGRGRYSYEQYF. The CDR3 bases are TGCGCCAGCAGCCAAGATATAGGGAGGGGACGGTATTCCTACGAGCAGTACTTC.

This rearrangement joins TRBV9 to TRBJ2-3; 9 bases line up with TRBD2. CDR1 and CDR2 from the germline V gene are SGDLS and YYNGEE. The CDR3 contains 15 residues. The J segment lost 2 bases and the V segment lost 3 bases, leaving 4 bases of the junction unmatched. Here the CDR3 DNA reads TGTGCCAGCAGCGCGACTAGCGGAGACACAGATACGCAGTATTTT. It yields the protein CASSATSGDTDTQYF.

The rearrangement joins TRBV11-1 to TRBJ2-3, with D perhaps TRBD1 (5 bases). Deletions cut 5 bases from V and 2 bases from J, with 14 bases between. The germline gives CDR1 SGHAT, CDR2 FQDESV (reference sequence). CDR3 length: 15 residues. The CDR3 bases are TGTGCCAGCAGCCCATGGACACTACCCACAGATACGCAGTATTTT. This sequence encodes CASSPWTLPTDTQYF.

V usage is TRBV28 and J usage is TRBJ2-3, with D maybe TRBD2 (7 bases). CDR1 is MDHEN and CDR2 is SYDVKM in the germline V gene. This CDR3 contains 18 residues. The V end was cut by 5 bases, the J end by 3 bases, with 24 bases between. This CDR3 reads CASSTTGLAGLGTDTQYF. The CDR3 nucleotides read TGTGCCAGCAGTACGACAGGATTAGCGGGTTTAGGTACAGATACGCAGTATTTT.

This clone was observed a single time. The J gene is TRBJ2-7, the V gene TRBV9; no reliable D call. The germline CDR1 and CDR2 sequences are SGDLS and YYNGEE. Trimming took off 3 bases at V and 1 base at J, with 11 bases between the two ends. This CDR3 spans 14 amino acids. CDR3 bases: TGTGCCAGCAGCGCCACGGACGGTTCCTACGAGCAGTACTTC. It encodes CASSATDGSYEQYF.

This clone has just one count. The rearrangement links TRBV7-2 to TRBJ2-5, with D maybe TRBD1 (6 bases). Germline CDR1 is SGHTA and CDR2 is FQGNSA. CDR3 length: 14 residues. V gave up 0 bases and J gave up 4 bases, with 9 bases separating them. The CDR3 spells CASSLAQGGETQYF. The CDR3 DNA is TGTGCCAGCAGCTTAGCACAGGGCGGAGAGACCCAGTACTTC.

This clone occurred once. The CDR3 DNA reads TGTGCCAGCAGCAAGGATGGGCATCACTCCTACAATGAGCAGTTCTTC. It is translated as CASSKDGHHSYNEQFF. The chain links TRBV5-6 to TRBJ2-1; D is undetermined. The CDR3 length is 16 residues. Per germline, CDR1 SGHDT and CDR2 YYEEEE. V shed 4 bases and J shed 0 bases, with 14 bases lying between them. Supplemented by reference TRBV5-6 and TRBJ2-1, the full variable domain reads DAGVTQSPTHLIKTRGQQVTLRCSPKSGHDTVSWYQQALGQGPQFIFQYYEEEERQRGNFPDRFSGHQFPNYSSELNVNALLLGDSALYLCASSKDGHHSYNEQFFGPGTRLTVL.

The rearrangement uses TRBV18 and TRBJ2-1; 9 positions match TRBD2. CDR1 is KGHSH, CDR2 LQKENI, per germline. The length of the CDR3 is 15 residues. V dropped 3 bases and J dropped 8; count of bases not matched to a gene: 8. The CDR3 DNA reads as TGTGCCAGCTCACCTACTAGCGGGCGGCCCGATGAGCAGTTCTTC. Amino acid sequence: CASSPTSGRPDEQFF.

The chain employs TRBV21-1 and TRBJ2-7; TRBD2 is the table's D call and was not checked against the DNA. TRBV21-1 is a recognized pseudogene. This CDR3 region has 18 residues. The CDR3 DNA sequence: TGTGCCAGCAGCGGGACAGGGGGGACTAGCGGGCTCTACTACGAGCAGTACTTC. Amino acids: CASSGTGGTSGLYYEQYF.

This clone came up once. The rearrangement links TRBV7-9 to TRBJ2-7; D not resolved. In germline, CDR1 is SEHNR, CDR2 FQNEAQ (reference sequence). V was cut by 5 bases and J by 3 bases, with 14 bases left in between. This CDR3 region has 14 residues. Here the CDR3 DNA reads TGTGCCAGCAGCACTACCTCAACCCGCTACGAGCAGTACTTC. Translated, it gives CASSTTSTRYEQYF.

This chain uses TRBV19 with TRBJ2-1; no firm D call. Germline V lookup: CDR1 LNHDA, CDR2 SQIVND (reference sequence). V gave up 6 bases and J gave up 0 bases, with 15 bases separating them. This CDR3 contains 16 residues. The CDR3 here is CASSPWTESSYNEQFF. The DNA for the CDR3 is TGTGCCAGTAGCCCTTGGACGGAGAGCTCCTACAATGAGCAGTTCTTC. Filled out from reference TRBV19 and TRBJ2-1, the complete variable domain reads DGGITQSPKYLFRKEGQNVTLSCEQNLNHDAMYWYRQDPGQGLRLIYYSQIVNDFQKGDIAEGYSVSREKKESFPLTVTSAQKNPTAFYLCASSPWTESSYNEQFFGPGTRLTVL.

The chain is built from TRBV5-4 and TRBJ2-7, with D perhaps given as TRBD1 or TRBD2 (5 bases each). The V and J ends lost 4 bases and 0 bases respectively, with 14 bases between them. Germline values: CDR1 SGHNT, CDR2 YYREEE (reference sequence). The CDR3 is 15 amino acids. For the CDR3, the DNA is TGTGCCAGCAGCCCAGGGACGGCGAGCTCCTACGAGCAGTACTTC. Its translation is CASSPGTASSYEQYF.

V is TRBV7-9 and J is TRBJ2-1; D may be TRBD1 (6 bases). Germline V gene sequence: CDR1 SEHNR, CDR2 FQNEAQ (reference sequence). V was trimmed by 5 bases and J by 8 bases, leaving 16 bases between them. This CDR3 comprises 14 residues. The CDR3 region is CASSDNRVAHEQFF. In nucleotides, the CDR3 is TGTGCCAGCAGCGACAACAGGGTTGCCCATGAGCAGTTCTTC.